One sample yielded the 2 T cell receptor beta chains listed below, sequenced in a study of T cell responses to AZD1222 COVID-19 vaccine. This table comes from immunoSEQ multiplex PCR, and its TCRdb copy is limited to in-frame clones, with some not included. The sample includes approximately 89,000 clones, about nine tenths of them seen just once. The material was peripheral blood, obtained on day 0 of MenACWY control vaccination. These receptors were obtained from an adult in good health.

The rearrangement links TRBV12-3 or TRBV12-4 to TRBJ1-5, with D uncertain. Trimming shortened V by 5 bases and J by 7 bases, and 9 bases separated the two germline ends. The CDR3 extends over 12 amino acids. The CDR3 DNA reads as TGTGCCAGCAGTGCCAAACCCCAGCCCCAGCATTTT. Encoded protein: CASSAKPQPQHF.

The chain is built from TRBV7-6 and TRBJ2-1; 9 nucleotides match TRBD2. Germline V lookup: CDR1 SGHVS, CDR2 FNYEAQ. This CDR3 contains 15 residues. The ends lost 2 bases at V and 9 bases at J; junction bases unmatched: 8. CDR3 protein: CASSLYAGGPSEQFF. CDR3 sequence (DNA): TGTGCCAGCAGCTTATATGCGGGAGGGCCTAGTGAGCAGTTCTTC.